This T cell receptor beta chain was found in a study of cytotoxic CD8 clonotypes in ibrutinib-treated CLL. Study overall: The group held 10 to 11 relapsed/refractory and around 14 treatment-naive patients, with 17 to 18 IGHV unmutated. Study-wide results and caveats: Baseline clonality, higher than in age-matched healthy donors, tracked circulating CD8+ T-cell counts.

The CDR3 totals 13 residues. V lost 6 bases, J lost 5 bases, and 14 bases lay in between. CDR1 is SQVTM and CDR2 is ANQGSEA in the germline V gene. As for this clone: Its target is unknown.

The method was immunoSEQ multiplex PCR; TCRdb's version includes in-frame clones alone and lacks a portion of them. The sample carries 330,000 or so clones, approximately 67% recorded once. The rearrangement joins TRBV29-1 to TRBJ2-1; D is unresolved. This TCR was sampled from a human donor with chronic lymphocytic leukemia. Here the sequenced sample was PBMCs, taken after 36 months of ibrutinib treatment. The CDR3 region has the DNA TGCAGCGTGGCCCCTCCTGTTCACAATGAGCAGTTCTTC. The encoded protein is CSVAPPVHNEQFF.